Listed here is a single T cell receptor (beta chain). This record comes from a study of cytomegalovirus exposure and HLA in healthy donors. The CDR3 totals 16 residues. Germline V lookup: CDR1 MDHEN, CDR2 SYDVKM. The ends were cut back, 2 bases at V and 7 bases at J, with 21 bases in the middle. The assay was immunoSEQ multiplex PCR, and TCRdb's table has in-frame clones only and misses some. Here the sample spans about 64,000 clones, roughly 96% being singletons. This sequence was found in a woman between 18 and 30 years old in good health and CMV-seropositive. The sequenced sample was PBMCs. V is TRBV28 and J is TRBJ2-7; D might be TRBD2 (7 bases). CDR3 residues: CASSLGGGGAIAEQYF. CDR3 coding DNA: TGTGCCAGCAGTTTAGGTGGGGGGGGCGCAATCGCGGAGCAGTACTTC.